The 29 T cell receptor beta chains in this list originate from one sample, sequenced in a study of CD8+CD57+ T cells in acquired aplastic anemia. Researchers used genomic DNA as the template to profile TCR beta VDJ and CDR3. TCRdb reprocessed the reads with MiXCR, giving one entry per CDR3 protein. The sample carries about 180,000 distinct CDR3 sequences, roughly 65% recorded once. Those patients picked for sequencing had displayed CD8+CD57+ cell expansion on flow cytometry. Sequencing was performed on sorted CD4+, CD8+, or CD8+CD57+ T cells (not recorded which) from PBMCs. The receptors were sampled from a human donor with aplastic anemia.

This clonotype was recorded once. The V and J genes are TRBV9 and TRBJ2-7; 7 bases are a match to TRBD2. J lost 3 bases, V lost 5 bases, and 11 bases had no gene match. In germline, CDR1 is SGDLS, CDR2 YYNGEE. The CDR3 sequence is 15 residues long. CDR3 region: CASSASAGVVYEQYF. As DNA, the CDR3 is TGTGCCAGCAGTGCCTCTGCGGGAGTCGTCTACGAGCAGTACTTC.

J is TRBJ2-3 and V is TRBV10-1; D possibly corresponds to TRBD2 (6 bases). CDR3 length: 17 residues. Germline V lookup: CDR1 WNHNN, CDR2 SYGVQD (reference sequence). V lost 2 bases, J lost 1 base, and 16 bases lay in between. CDR3 loop: CASSEGSGVGGTDTQYF. The CDR3 DNA reads TGCGCCAGCAGTGAGGGCTCGGGGGTTGGGGGCACAGATACGCAGTATTTT.

The table lists this clonotype with many counts. The chain combines TRBV7-6 with TRBJ2-1; TRBD1 aligns across 9 bases. V trimming: 5 bases; J trimming: 6 bases; junction bases outside the gene matches: 8. The CDR3 has 15 residues. Per the germline V gene, CDR1 is SGHVS and CDR2 is FNYEAQ. The DNA for the CDR3 is TGTGCCAGCAGCAGGGGACAGGGAGTGATCAATGAGCAGTTCTTC. Translated, it gives CASSRGQGVINEQFF.

This chain uses TRBV7-8 with TRBJ2-7, with 7 bases fitting TRBD1. The CDR3 length is 16 residues. Germline V gene data show CDR1 as SGHVS and CDR2 as FQNEAQ. V lost 6 bases to trimming and J lost 1 base; unmatched junction nucleotides: 12. The CDR3 coding sequence is TGTGCCAGCAGTGATCCGGGACAGCCACTATCCTACGAGCAGTACTTC. Its protein is CASSDPGQPLSYEQYF.

The chain is built from TRBV7-2 and TRBJ2-3; 7 positions agree with TRBD2. Germline V lookup: CDR1 SGHTA, CDR2 FQGNSA. The ends lost 2 bases at V and 3 bases at J; junction bases unmatched: 8. This CDR3 spans 16 amino acids. CDR3 sequence reads: CASSLYAGEATDTQYF. The CDR3 region has the DNA TGTGCCAGCAGCTTATATGCGGGAGAGGCGACAGATACGCAGTATTTT.

The chain has TRBV19 and TRBJ2-3; D possibly corresponds to TRBD1 (5 bases). Germline V gene data show CDR1 as LNHDA and CDR2 as SQIVND (reference sequence). Trimming took 1 base from V and 4 from J, leaving 12 bases between them. This CDR3 region has 15 residues. The CDR3 nucleotides are TGTGCCAGTAGTATAGTAGGGGCCGCCGCAGATACGCAGTATTTT. The encoded protein is CASSIVGAAADTQYF.

The chain has TRBV10-3 and TRBJ1-3; no firm D call. Trimming removed 1 base at V and 0 bases at J, with 10 bases between. The germline V gene has CDR1 ENHRY and CDR2 SYGVKD. This CDR3 region has 16 residues. The CDR3 reads CAISEYSITSGNTIYF. The DNA of the CDR3 is TGTGCCATCAGTGAGTACAGCATAACCTCTGGAAACACCATATATTTT.

The chain recombines TRBV2 with TRBJ2-3, with TRBD1 matching 9 bases. V shed 6 bases and J 0 bases; nucleotides not matched to a gene: 13. Germline V gives CDR1 SNHLY, CDR2 FYNNEI. This CDR3 region has 18 residues. The CDR3 DNA is TGTGCCAGCAGCGAACAGCCGACAGGGGGTACTAGCACAGATACGCAGTATTTT. Residues: CASSEQPTGGTSTDTQYF. Filled out from reference TRBV2 and TRBJ2-3, the complete variable domain reads EPEVTQTPSHQVTQMGQEVILRCVPISNHLYFYWYRQILGQKVEFLVSFYNNEISEKSEIFDDQFSVERPDGSNFTLKIRSTKLEDSAMYFCASSEQPTGGTSTDTQYFGPGTRLTVL.

This clonotype turned up a few times. The chain has TRBV7-9 and TRBJ1-5; D is unresolved. Per germline, CDR1 SEHNR and CDR2 FQNEAQ (reference sequence). The CDR3 contains 12 residues. V lost 1 base, J lost 3 bases, and 1 base lay in between. CDR3 protein: CASSLVNQPQHF. In nucleotides, the CDR3 is TGTGCCAGCAGCTTAGTCAATCAGCCCCAGCATTTT.

This chain connects TRBV7-8 to TRBJ2-7; no firm D call. The germline V and J ends were trimmed by 3 bases and 5 bases, with 11 bases remaining between them. This CDR3 is 13 amino acids long. Per germline, CDR1 SGHVS and CDR2 FQNEAQ. The CDR3 spells CASSFPSRNEQYF. In nucleotides, the CDR3 is TGTGCCAGCAGCTTCCCAAGTCGTAACGAGCAGTACTTC.

This clonotype was seen a handful of times. The chain is built from TRBV5-8 and TRBJ2-7, with 12 bases lining up with TRBD2. Germline V lookup: CDR1 SGHTS, CDR2 YDEGEE. The junction had 3 bases not matched to a gene; V was cut back by 4 bases and J by 1 base. CDR3 length: 15 amino acids. The CDR3 DNA sequence: TGTGCCAGCAGCCGGACTAGCGGGGATTCCTACGAGCAGTACTTC. Protein product: CASSRTSGDSYEQYF.

This clonotype was recorded many times. The chain couples TRBV12-3 or TRBV12-4 to TRBJ2-1, with 8 positions matching TRBD1. Trimming took 3 bases from V and 8 from J; bases not matched to a gene: 9. The CDR3 spans 15 residues. CDR3 protein: CASSFGRGPDYEQFF. The CDR3 bases are TGTGCCAGCAGTTTTGGCAGGGGGCCTGATTATGAGCAGTTCTTC.

The CDR3 DNA reads as TGCAGTGCTACCAGGACCTATAGCAATCAGCCCCAGCATTTT. The encoded protein is CSATRTYSNQPQHF. This chain uses TRBV20-1 with TRBJ1-5; D gene unclear. The CDR3 is 14 amino acids. Germline CDR1 reads DFQATT; CDR2 reads SNEGSKA (reference sequence). V lost 4 bases and J lost 0, with 10 bases in between.

The chain couples TRBV7-9 to TRBJ1-2; D is perhaps TRBD1 (6 bases). Germline V gives CDR1 SEHNR, CDR2 FQNEAQ (reference sequence). With 4 bases removed from V and 0 bases from J, the gap between germline ends came to 9 bases. The length of the CDR3 is 14 residues. CDR3 sequence (DNA): TGTGCCAGCAGCTCACAGGGATCTAACTATGGCTACACCTTC. The encoded protein is CASSSQGSNYGYTF.

The chain is built from TRBV5-1 and TRBJ2-7, with D perhaps TRBD1 (6 bases). The CDR3 runs to 14 residues. Germline V gene sequence: CDR1 SGHRS, CDR2 YFSETQ. Deletions cut 4 bases from V and 1 base from J, with 12 bases between. CDR3 sequence: CASSDRDISYEQYF. CDR3 nucleotide sequence: TGCGCCAGCAGCGACCGGGACATTTCCTACGAGCAGTACTTC.

CDR3 bases: TGTGCCAGCAGCTATTATAAAGGGGATTCTGGAAACACCATATATTTT. It specifies CASSYYKGDSGNTIYF. J is TRBJ1-3 and V is TRBV5-6; D is possibly TRBD1 (5 bases). Trimming pared 3 bases from V and 1 base from J, leaving 14 bases between. Germline CDR1 reads SGHDT; CDR2 reads YYEEEE. The CDR3 is 16 amino acids.

For the CDR3, the DNA is TGTGCCAGCAGCCCCCTAGTGAACACCGGGGAGCTGTTTTTT. Its protein product is CASSPLVNTGELFF. The rearrangement joins TRBV7-3 to TRBJ2-2; D uncertain. The germline V and J ends were trimmed by 5 bases and 1 base, with 8 bases remaining between them. Germline V lookup: CDR1 SGHTA, CDR2 FQGTGA. CDR3 length: 14 residues.

This clonotype was counted at least ten times. The CDR3 is CASSIASGDYNEQFF. CDR3 DNA sequence: TGTGCCAGTAGTATAGCTAGCGGAGACTACAATGAGCAGTTCTTC. The chain employs TRBV19 and TRBJ2-1; 7 bases align to TRBD2. The V gene's germline CDR1 is LNHDA and CDR2 SQIVND (reference sequence). Losses at the gene ends were 1 base for V and 3 bases for J; bases not matched to a gene: 3. The CDR3 extends over 15 amino acids.

Many counts were recorded for this clonotype. The CDR3 reads CASSQEAPGIANEKLFF. CDR3 coding DNA: TGCGCCAGCAGCCAAGAAGCCCCAGGAATCGCTAATGAAAAACTGTTTTTT. This sequence joins TRBV4-1 and TRBJ1-4; D gene unclear. Trimming took off 0 bases at V and 3 bases at J, with 14 bases between the two ends. The CDR3 consists of 17 residues. Per the germline V gene, CDR1 is MGHRA and CDR2 is YSYEKL.

CDR3 residues: CASSRDGLSGNTIYF. As DNA, the CDR3 is TGTGCCAGCAGCAGAGACGGTCTCTCTGGAAACACCATATATTTT. The rearrangement uses TRBV5-5 and TRBJ1-3; the D is unclear. This CDR3 spans 15 amino acids. Trimming took off 4 bases at V and 0 bases at J, with 11 bases between the two ends. Germline-derived CDR1 and CDR2 are SGHKS and YYEKEE (reference sequence). Filled out from reference TRBV5-5 and TRBJ1-3, the complete variable domain reads DAGVTQSPTHLIKTRGQQVTLRCSPISGHKSVSWYQQVLGQGPQFIFQYYEKEERGRGNFPDRFSARQFPNYSSELNVNALLLGDSALYLCASSRDGLSGNTIYFGEGSWLTVV.

The rearrangement links TRBV2 to TRBJ2-5; the match to TRBD1 covers 10 bases. In germline, CDR1 is SNHLY, CDR2 FYNNEI. The CDR3 extends over 15 amino acids. The J segment lost 7 bases and the V segment lost 3 bases, leaving 8 bases of the junction unmatched. In DNA, the CDR3 is TGTGCCAGCAGTGATGTTGGACAGGGGGTCGGGACCCAGTACTTC. It translates to CASSDVGQGVGTQYF.

The chain links TRBV6-1 to TRBJ2-7; TRBD2 aligns across 8 bases. The V and J ends lost 10 bases and 3 bases, in that order; junction bases with no gene match: 8. There are 13 residues in the CDR3. In germline, CDR1 is MNHNS, CDR2 SASEGT. The CDR3, as DNA: TGTGCCACAGGGACACGGGGGGGCTACGAGCAGTACTTC. Protein: CATGTRGGYEQYF.

CDR3: CASSLAGQGQSYEQYF. In DNA, the CDR3 is TGTGCCAGCAGCTTAGCGGGACAGGGCCAGTCCTACGAGCAGTACTTC. The chain joins TRBV7-6 to TRBJ2-7; the match to TRBD1 covers 9 bases. The length of the CDR3 is 16 residues. The trim removed 0 bases at V and 1 base at J, leaving 4 bases unmatched. Germline CDR1 is SGHVS and CDR2 is FNYEAQ. The full variable domain, with the rest looked up from reference TRBV7-6 and TRBJ2-7, is GAGVSQSPRYKVTKRGQDVALRCDPISGHVSLYWYRQALGQGPEFLTYFNYEAQQDKSGLPNDRFSAERPEGSISTLTIQRTEQRDSAMYRCASSLAGQGQSYEQYFGPGTRLTVT.

This clonotype was recorded at least ten times. The rearrangement links TRBV2 to TRBJ1-4; a weak D match, TRBD1 (5 bases). V lost 6 bases to trimming and J lost 0 bases, with 20 bases between them. The CDR3 is 18 residues long. Germline V gives CDR1 SNHLY, CDR2 FYNNEI. This CDR3 is CASSQRGDSAATNEKLFF. The DNA for the CDR3 is TGTGCCAGCAGCCAAAGGGGTGACAGCGCCGCAACTAATGAAAAACTGTTTTTT.

The chain has TRBV2 and TRBJ1-5; no clear D. There are 13 residues in the CDR3. CDR1 SNHLY and CDR2 FYNNEI come from the germline V gene. Trimming shortened V by 8 bases and J by 6 bases, and 14 bases separated the two germline ends. The CDR3 nucleotides are TGTGCCAGCTCGCAGGACCCTCGTCAGCCCCAGCATTTT. This gives the protein CASSQDPRQPQHF. Combining the CDR3 with reference TRBV2 and TRBJ1-5 gives the whole variable domain EPEVTQTPSHQVTQMGQEVILRCVPISNHLYFYWYRQILGQKVEFLVSFYNNEISEKSEIFDDQFSVERPDGSNFTLKIRSTKLEDSAMYFCASSQDPRQPQHFGDGTRLSIL.

The chain uses TRBV28 and TRBJ2-5; D gene ambiguous. The V gene lost 3 bases and the J gene lost 10 bases, with 12 bases spanning the gap. The germline V gene encodes CDR1 MDHEN and CDR2 SYDVKM. The CDR3 length is 12 residues. The CDR3 here is CASSFAVRDQYF. DNA of the CDR3: TGTGCCAGCAGTTTCGCGGTACGTGACCAGTACTTC.

This clonotype was observed many times. The chain carries TRBV13 and TRBJ2-7, with 10 bases that match TRBD1. Germline assignment: CDR1 PRHDT and CDR2 FYEKMQ (reference sequence). The CDR3 spans 14 residues. The V and J ends lost 1 base and 11 bases, in that order; junction bases with no gene match: 8. For the CDR3, the DNA is TGTGCCAGCAGCTTAGCGGCGGACAGGGGGAGGAAGTACTTC. Residues: CASSLAADRGRKYF.

This clonotype was recorded many times. The chain is built from TRBV10-1 and TRBJ1-1; a possible D gene is TRBD1 (5 bases). Trimming took 8 bases from V and 1 from J, leaving 8 bases between them. Germline loops: CDR1 WNHNN, CDR2 SYGVQD (reference sequence). The length of the CDR3 is 12 residues. The DNA of the CDR3 is TGCGCCAGCCGGGGCAGGAACACTGAAGCTTTCTTT. Translated, it gives CASRGRNTEAFF.

This clonotype was picked up one time. The conserved final phenylalanine or tryptophan is absent from the CDR3, which likely points to a read error. The limits of the CDR3 on the DNA are not certain, so only TCRdb's listed CDR3 is given. The chain recombines TRBV2 with TRBJ2-1. Germline CDR1 SNHLY, CDR2 FYNNEI. Both ends counted, the CDR3 spans 13 residues. The CDR3 spells CASSGRANNEQLS.